This TCR beta chain was sequenced during a study of vaccination and CD4 T cells after COVID-19. Notes on the study in general: Convalescent patients displayed a median about 90% of reactive clones emerging only post-vaccination.

Losses at the gene ends were 0 bases for V and 4 bases for J; bases not matched to a gene: 7. This CDR3 is built from 16 residues. Looked up from germline, CDR1 is MNHEY and CDR2 is SVGAGI. The treatment was: roughly 10-day PBMC culture with coronavirus spike peptide pools or control peptides (ViraFEST assay). A note on this clonotype: No antigen is known for it.

Oncomine TCR Beta short-read sequencing was applied to DNA from cultured CD4+ T cells. A single record per CDR3 protein comes from TCRdb applying MiXCR to the PCR reads. Of approximately 17,000 distinct CDR3 sequences in the sample, about three fifths were seen once. Sequenced: CD4+ T cells from blood, cultured in vitro. This receptor was obtained from a human donor who had recovered from COVID-19. The chain has TRBV6-5 and TRBJ2-5; 8 bases fit TRBD1. This chain's CDR3 is CASSYSRSQGAETQYF. In DNA form, the CDR3 reads TGTGCCAGCAGTTACTCGAGGTCGCAGGGGGCAGAGACCCAGTACTTC.